This T cell receptor (beta chain) was retrieved from a study of blood T cell repertoires in COVID-19 (dated by TCRdb to the early 2020s). Background on the whole study: The collaborator samples originated in the United States, Italy and Spain and spanned the acute and convalescent phases of COVID-19. The material from the prospective study consisted of cDNA or gDNA derived from T cells, B-cell-depleted T cells, or PBMCs. Deeply sampled blood TCRbeta repertoires from subjects exposed to, actively infected with, or recovered from COVID-19 were included in the dataset. The repertoires were released in a freely available public database intended as a resource for research on the immune response to SARS-CoV-2. The samples were drawn from the first 160 participants of the ongoing ImmuneRACE study and from 950 to 1,500 subjects provided by 6 global collaborators. Sample metadata almost always included a de-identified subject ID, COVID-19 status, age in years and sex. Where available, HLA class I and class II types were taken from metadata supplied by the sample provider and were not determined by assay-based typing. Summary of the overall study and its limitations: The quantity of clinical and demographic metadata differed by source and by participant and was supplied without curation.

Each collaborating institution followed its own protocols to collect whole blood in K2EDTA tubes. Collaborator samples were shipped for TCRbeta analysis as frozen whole blood, isolated PBMCs, or DNA extracted from either sample type. TCRbeta CDR3 regions were amplified from genomic DNA by means of the immunoSEQ Assay, a bias-controlled multiplex PCR. The authors processed their data as follows. Nucleated cell counts per sample were estimated from amplification of reference gene primers within the assay. To quantify the absolute abundance of each unique TCRbeta CDR3 rearrangement, sequence reads were collapsed and filtered. For each sample, productive Simpson clonality was calculated as the square root of Simpson's diversity index across productive rearrangements. TCRdb provides this immuneACCESS table in a form limited to in-frame rearrangements. Some clones are lacking; in checked studies, under half of them reflect an unresolved V gene, and why the rest are absent is not known. The DNA gave D and trimming, while V, J and clone size come from that table. This sample holds 71,000 or so clones; about 79% were observed only once. The ten largest clones add up to about 30% of the sample.

Turning to this clone: What this receptor recognizes is not known. Per-nucleotide qualities are absent, and no much larger clonotype sits a single base away.

The germline V gene supplies CDR1 SNHLY and CDR2 FYNNEI. The trim is 3 bases for V and 0 bases for J, with a gap of 8 bases between the germline ends. The CDR3 numbers 14 residues from cysteine through phenylalanine. Just CDR3 DNA is preserved here, 42 bases in frame from base 1. The sequenced material came from peripheral blood. The chain links TRBV2 with TRBJ1-1, with no confidently assigned D gene. This receptor was taken from a man in his 70s with acute or convalescent COVID-19. This receptor has the CDR3 CASSERIMNTEAFF. The nucleotides read TGTGCCAGCAGTGAGCGTATCATGAACACTGAAGCTTTCTTT. Reference TRBV2 and TRBJ1-1 proteins supply the regions before and after the CDR3; the full variable domain is: EPEVTQTPSHQVTQMGQEVILRCVPISNHLYFYWYRQILGQKVEFLVSFYNNEISEKSEIFDDQFSVERPDGSNFTLKIRSTKLEDSAMYFCASSERIMNTEAFFGQGTRLTVV.